A single sample gave rise to the 20 T cell receptor beta chains below, sequenced in a study of cytomegalovirus exposure and HLA in healthy donors. Sequenced by immunoSEQ multiplex PCR; TCRdb stores in-frame clones only, minus some. The repertoire has 150,000 to 200,000 clones, approximately 89% of them found once; the top ten carry roughly 4.2%. The sequenced material came from PBMCs. These receptors all come from a man between 18 and 35 years old in good health and CMV-seropositive.

The rearrangement links TRBV2 to TRBJ2-3, with 7 bases that match TRBD1. The J segment lost 4 bases and the V segment lost 6 bases, leaving 4 bases of the junction unmatched. Per germline, CDR1 SNHLY and CDR2 FYNNEI. The CDR3 loop spans 13 amino acids. CDR3 DNA sequence: TGTGCCAGCAGAGGAACAGGGGCAGATACGCAGTATTTT. Its protein is CASRGTGADTQYF.

The rearrangement links TRBV28 to TRBJ2-3, with a tentative D call TRBD2 (5 bases). Deletions cut 4 bases from V and 3 bases from J, with 5 bases between. Germline CDR1 and CDR2: MDHEN and SYDVKM. CDR3 length: 12 amino acids. The CDR3 nucleotides read TGTGCCAGCAGTTCGGGAACAGATACGCAGTATTTT. It codes for CASSSGTDTQYF.

The sample holds a few counts of this clone. This chain uses TRBV7-8 with TRBJ2-2; D gene unclear. V was pared by 0 bases and J by 5 bases, with 13 bases between. The CDR3 is made up of 16 amino acids. Germline CDR1 is SGHVS and CDR2 is FQNEAQ. The chain's CDR3 is CASSLASVAITGELFF. CDR3 bases: TGTGCCAGCAGCTTAGCCTCGGTCGCGATTACCGGGGAGCTGTTTTTT.

J is TRBJ1-5 and V is TRBV25-1; a weak D match, TRBD1 (5 bases). Per germline, CDR1 MGHDK and CDR2 SYGVNS. The germline V and J ends were trimmed by 4 bases and 3 bases, with 10 bases remaining between them. CDR3 length equals 14 residues. CDR3 loop: CASSAWGPNQPQHF. Here the CDR3 DNA reads TGTGCCAGCAGTGCGTGGGGCCCCAATCAGCCCCAGCATTTT.

J is TRBJ2-2 and V is TRBV5-4; 9 bases fit TRBD2. CDR1 is SGHNT, CDR2 YYREEE, per germline (reference sequence). V was pared by 0 bases and J by 3 bases, with 9 bases of the junction left unmatched. The CDR3 covers 18 residues. In DNA form, the CDR3 reads TGTGCCAGCAGCTTGGAAGCTCTAGCGGGAATATACACCGGGGAGCTGTTTTTT. Translated, it gives CASSLEALAGIYTGELFF.

The rearrangement uses TRBV19 and TRBJ2-6, with D maybe TRBD1 (6 bases). The CDR3 sequence is 14 residues long. Trimming took 7 bases from V and 2 from J, leaving 9 bases between them. Per the germline V gene, CDR1 is LNHDA and CDR2 is SQIVND (reference sequence). CDR3 sequence reads: CASKEGAGANVLTF. The DNA for the CDR3 is TGTGCCAGTAAAGAGGGGGCTGGGGCCAACGTCCTGACTTTC.

The V gene is TRBV7-3, the J gene TRBJ2-2, with TRBD2 matching 11 bases. The V gene end was trimmed by 1 base and the J gene end by 7 bases; junction bases not matched to a gene: 8. This CDR3 spans 17 amino acids. Germline V gene sequence: CDR1 SGHTA, CDR2 FQGTGA. This CDR3 reads CASSLIASSGRNGELFF. The CDR3 region has the DNA TGTGCCAGCAGCTTAATTGCGTCTAGCGGGAGGAACGGGGAGCTGTTTTTT.

This chain joins TRBV18 and TRBJ2-7; TRBD2 might be the D (6 bases). The CDR3 has 16 residues. V was clipped by 3 bases and J by 7 bases, with 22 bases between them. Germline V gene lookup returns CDR1 KGHSH and CDR2 LQKENI. CDR3 protein: CASSPRGGKGLWEQYF. The CDR3 bases are TGTGCCAGCTCACCGCGCGGCGGGAAGGGTTTGTGGGAGCAGTACTTC.

The rearrangement joins TRBV10-3 to TRBJ2-5; 14 bases map to TRBD2. Per germline, CDR1 ENHRY and CDR2 SYGVKD. The CDR3 length is 14 residues. V lost 4 bases to trimming and J lost 5 bases; unmatched junction nucleotides: 0. The CDR3 DNA follows: TGTGCCATCAGTGGACTAGCGGGAGGGGAGACCCAGTACTTC. It specifies CAISGLAGGETQYF.

This rearrangement joins TRBV6-6 to TRBJ2-1, with D possibly being TRBD1 or TRBD2 (7 bases each). V gave up 10 bases and J gave up 9 bases, with 16 bases separating them. The CDR3 contains 12 residues. Germline V lookup: CDR1 MNHNY, CDR2 SVGAGI (reference sequence). CDR3 in amino acids: CAIRDSGTEQFF. CDR3 sequence (DNA): TGTGCCATCAGGGACAGCGGGACTGAGCAGTTCTTC.

The V gene is TRBV27, the J gene TRBJ2-5; 11 bases agree with TRBD1. V shed 0 bases, J shed 1 base, and the junction held 10 bases outside the gene matches. CDR3 length: 19 amino acids. The germline V gene has CDR1 MNHEY and CDR2 SMNVEV (reference sequence). The CDR3 sequence: CASSLSNTSDRGPQETQYF. CDR3 in DNA: TGTGCCAGCAGTTTATCGAATACGTCGGACAGGGGGCCCCAAGAGACCCAGTACTTC.

This clone has just one count. The chain is built from TRBV4-2 and TRBJ2-2, with TRBD1 matching 9 bases. Germline assignment: CDR1 LGHNA and CDR2 YNFKEQ. Trimming took 4 bases from V and 4 from J; bases not matched to a gene: 13. The length of the CDR3 is 18 residues. CDR3 sequence: CASSRRGTGQVSTGELFF. Written as DNA, the CDR3 is TGTGCCAGCAGCCGAAGGGGGACAGGGCAAGTCTCCACCGGGGAGCTGTTTTTT.

This chain uses TRBV2 with TRBJ2-2; TRBD1 might be the D (6 bases). This CDR3 comprises 14 residues. Looked up from germline, CDR1 is SNHLY and CDR2 is FYNNEI. V was pared by 2 bases and J by 7 bases, with 11 bases between. CDR3 sequence reads: CASSEMLRGGELFF. The CDR3 DNA reads TGTGCCAGCAGTGAAATGCTCAGGGGCGGGGAGCTGTTTTTT.

This chain uses TRBV7-8 with TRBJ2-7; 7 bases are a match to TRBD2. This CDR3 has 15 residues. V lost 5 bases and J lost 3; bases outside the gene matches: 10. Per germline, CDR1 SGHVS and CDR2 FQNEAQ. The CDR3 sequence is CASSPTRTRIYEQYF. Written as DNA, the CDR3 is TGTGCCAGCAGCCCGACGAGGACTAGAATCTACGAGCAGTACTTC. The full variable domain, rest sourced from reference TRBV7-8 and TRBJ2-7, is GAGVSQSPRYKVAKRGQDVALRCDPISGHVSLFWYQQALGQGPEFLTYFQNEAQLDKSGLPSDRFFAERPEGSVSTLKIQRTQQEDSAVYLCASSPTRTRIYEQYFGPGTRLTVT.

The chain joins TRBV27 to TRBJ2-5; 7 positions match TRBD2. Germline V gene lookup returns CDR1 MNHEY and CDR2 SMNVEV (reference sequence). Germline trimming cut 3 bases from V and 2 bases from J; bases unmatched to any gene: 6. The CDR3 sequence is 15 residues long. The CDR3: CASSFGGSLQETQYF. The CDR3 nucleotides are TGTGCCAGCAGTTTCGGGGGGAGCCTTCAAGAGACCCAGTACTTC.

The chain has TRBV9 and TRBJ1-1, with D possibly matching TRBD1 (6 bases). The CDR3 totals 16 residues. From germline, CDR1 is SGDLS and CDR2 YYNGEE. The ends were cut back, 2 bases at V and 0 bases at J, with 14 bases in the middle. As DNA, the CDR3 is TGTGCCAGCAGCGTGGGGGGAGGGGGGTTGAACACTGAAGCTTTCTTT. Translated: CASSVGGGGLNTEAFF.

V and J are TRBV13 and TRBJ1-1; D not certain. Germline CDR1 is PRHDT and CDR2 is FYEKMQ (reference sequence). Trimming pared 3 bases from V and 4 bases from J, leaving 12 bases between. The CDR3 has 14 residues. In DNA, the CDR3 is TGTGCCAGCAGCTTGAGGACGGGGAGCACTGAAGCTTTCTTT. It specifies CASSLRTGSTEAFF.

The chain is built from TRBV30 and TRBJ2-5; 12 bases fit TRBD2. The CDR3 runs 13 residues. Germline V lookup: CDR1 GTSNPN, CDR2 SVGIG (reference sequence). Trimming cost V 4 bases and J 4 bases; bases outside gene matches: 1. CDR3 sequence: CAWTLAGGETQYF. The CDR3 region has the DNA TGTGCCTGGACACTAGCGGGAGGAGAGACCCAGTACTTC.

In this sample, this clone turned up once. The V call is TRBV6-1, the J call TRBJ2-7; maybe TRBD1 (6 bases). Deletions cut 8 bases from V and 4 bases from J, with 15 bases between. The V gene's germline CDR1 is MNHNS and CDR2 SASEGT. The CDR3 runs to 13 residues. CDR3 in DNA: TGTGCCAGCGAGCCAGGGGCACCGTACGAGCAGTACTTC. Encoded protein: CASEPGAPYEQYF.

On this clone: The same CDR3 arises from other DNA sequences in this sample as well. The chain combines TRBV7-9 with TRBJ2-5; 10 bases align to TRBD1. V lost 4 bases, J lost 4 bases, and 3 bases stayed unmatched. The CDR3 spans 14 residues. Looked up from germline, CDR1 is SEHNR and CDR2 is FQNEAQ (reference sequence). DNA of the CDR3: TGTGCCAGCAGCTCGGGACAGGGGAGAGAGACCCAGTACTTC. It translates to CASSSGQGRETQYF.